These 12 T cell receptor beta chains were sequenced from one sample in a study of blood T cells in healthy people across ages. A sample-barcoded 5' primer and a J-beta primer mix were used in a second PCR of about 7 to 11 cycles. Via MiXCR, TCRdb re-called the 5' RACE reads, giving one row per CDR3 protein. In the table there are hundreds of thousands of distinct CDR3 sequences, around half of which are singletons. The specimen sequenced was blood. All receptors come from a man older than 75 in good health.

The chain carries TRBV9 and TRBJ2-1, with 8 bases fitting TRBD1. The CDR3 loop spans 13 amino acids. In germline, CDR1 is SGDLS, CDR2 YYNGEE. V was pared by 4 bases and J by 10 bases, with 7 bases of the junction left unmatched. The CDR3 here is CASSYDRGDEQFF. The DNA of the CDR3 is TGTGCCAGCAGCTATGACAGGGGTGACGAGCAGTTCTTC.

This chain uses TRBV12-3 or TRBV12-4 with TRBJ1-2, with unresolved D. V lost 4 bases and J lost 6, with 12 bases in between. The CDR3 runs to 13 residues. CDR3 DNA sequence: TGTGCCAGCAGTTACAGAAAAAGGGATGGCTACACCTTC. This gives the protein CASSYRKRDGYTF.

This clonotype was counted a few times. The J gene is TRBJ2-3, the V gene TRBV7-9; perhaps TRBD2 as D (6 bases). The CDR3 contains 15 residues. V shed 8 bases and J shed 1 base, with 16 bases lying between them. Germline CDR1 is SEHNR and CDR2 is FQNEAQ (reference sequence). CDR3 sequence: CASPRGGEGTDTQYF. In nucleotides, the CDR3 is TGTGCCAGCCCTCGGGGCGGGGAGGGCACAGATACGCAGTATTTT.

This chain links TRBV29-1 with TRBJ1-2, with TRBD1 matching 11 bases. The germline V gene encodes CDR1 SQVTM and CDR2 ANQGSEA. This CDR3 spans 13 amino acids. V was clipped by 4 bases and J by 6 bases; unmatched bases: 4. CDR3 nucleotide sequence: TGCAGCGTTGCCTGGGACAGGGGGGATGGCTACACCTTC. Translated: CSVAWDRGDGYTF.

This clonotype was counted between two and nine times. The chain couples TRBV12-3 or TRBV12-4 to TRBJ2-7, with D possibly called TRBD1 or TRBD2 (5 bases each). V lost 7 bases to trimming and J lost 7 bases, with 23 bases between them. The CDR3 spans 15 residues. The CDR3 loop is CASTTRGGGMGEQYF. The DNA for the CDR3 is TGTGCCAGCACTACACGGGGCGGAGGAATGGGAGAGCAGTACTTC.

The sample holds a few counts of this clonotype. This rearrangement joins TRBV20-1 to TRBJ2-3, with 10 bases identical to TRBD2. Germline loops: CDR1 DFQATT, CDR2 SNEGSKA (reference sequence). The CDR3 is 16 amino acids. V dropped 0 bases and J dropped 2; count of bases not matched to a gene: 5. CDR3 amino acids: CSARDWLAGVTDTQYF. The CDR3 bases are TGCAGTGCTAGAGATTGGCTAGCGGGGGTCACAGATACGCAGTATTTT.

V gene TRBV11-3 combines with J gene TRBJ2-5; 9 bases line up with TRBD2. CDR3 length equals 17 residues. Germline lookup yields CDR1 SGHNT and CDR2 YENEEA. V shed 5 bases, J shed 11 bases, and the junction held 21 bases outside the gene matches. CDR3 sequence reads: CASSPTRVAGALREQYF. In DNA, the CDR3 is TGTGCCAGCAGCCCGACCCGGGTAGCGGGAGCCCTTAGGGAGCAGTACTTC.

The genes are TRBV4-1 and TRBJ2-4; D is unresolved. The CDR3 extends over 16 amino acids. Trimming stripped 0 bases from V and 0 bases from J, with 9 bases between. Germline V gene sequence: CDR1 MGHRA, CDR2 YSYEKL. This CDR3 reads CASSQDPEIAKNIQYF. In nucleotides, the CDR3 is TGCGCCAGCAGCCAAGATCCGGAGATAGCCAAAAACATTCAGTACTTC.

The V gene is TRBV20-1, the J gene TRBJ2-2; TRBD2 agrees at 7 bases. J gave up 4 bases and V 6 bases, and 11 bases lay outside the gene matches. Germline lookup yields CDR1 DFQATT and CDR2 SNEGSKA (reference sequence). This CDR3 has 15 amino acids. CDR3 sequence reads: CSAALGGSVTGELFF. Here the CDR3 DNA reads TGCAGTGCCGCTCTGGGCGGGAGCGTCACCGGGGAGCTGTTTTTT.

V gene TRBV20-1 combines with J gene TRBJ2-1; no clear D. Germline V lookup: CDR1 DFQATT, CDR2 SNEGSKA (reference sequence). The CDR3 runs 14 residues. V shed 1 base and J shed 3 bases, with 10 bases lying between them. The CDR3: CSARVSRFYNEQFF. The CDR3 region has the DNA TGCAGTGCTAGAGTCTCGCGTTTCTACAATGAGCAGTTCTTC.

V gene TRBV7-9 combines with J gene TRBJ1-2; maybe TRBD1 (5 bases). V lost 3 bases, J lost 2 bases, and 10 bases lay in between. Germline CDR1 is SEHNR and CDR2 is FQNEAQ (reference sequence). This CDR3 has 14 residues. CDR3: CASSFLQENYGYTF. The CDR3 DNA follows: TGTGCCAGCAGCTTTTTACAGGAGAACTATGGCTACACCTTC.

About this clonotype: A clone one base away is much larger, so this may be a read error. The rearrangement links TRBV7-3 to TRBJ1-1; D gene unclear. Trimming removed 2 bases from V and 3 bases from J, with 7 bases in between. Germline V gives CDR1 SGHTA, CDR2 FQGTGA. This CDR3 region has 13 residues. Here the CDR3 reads CASSLGRYTEAFF. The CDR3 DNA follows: TGTGCCAGCAGCTTAGGGAGGTACACTGAAGCTTTCTTT.